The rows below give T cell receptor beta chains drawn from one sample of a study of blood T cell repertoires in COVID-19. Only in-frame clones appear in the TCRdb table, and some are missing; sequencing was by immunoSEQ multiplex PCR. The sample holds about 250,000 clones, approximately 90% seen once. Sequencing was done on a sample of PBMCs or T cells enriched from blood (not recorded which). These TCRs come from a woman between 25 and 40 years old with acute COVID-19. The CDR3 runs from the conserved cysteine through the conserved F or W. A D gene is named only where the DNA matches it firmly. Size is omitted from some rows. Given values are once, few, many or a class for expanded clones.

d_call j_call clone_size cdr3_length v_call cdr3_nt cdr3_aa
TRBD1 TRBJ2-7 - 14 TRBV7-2 TGTGCCAGCAGCTTAGAAGGGCCAGGGGGCCGGCAGTACTTC CASSLEGPGGRQYF
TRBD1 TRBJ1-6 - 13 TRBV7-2 TGTGCCAGCGCGGACAGGGTTAATTCACCCCTCCACTTT CASADRVNSPLHF
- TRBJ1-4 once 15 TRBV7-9 TGTGCCAGCAGCTACGACAAGCCGAGCAATGAAAAACTGTTTTTT CASSYDKPSNEKLFF
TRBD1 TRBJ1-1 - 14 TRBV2 TGTGCCAGCGGGGGACAGGGAAGAGAGGCTGAAGCTTTCTTT CASGGQGREAEAFF
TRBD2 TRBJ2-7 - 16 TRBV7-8 TGTGCCAGCAGCCCCCGCGTAGGCGGGGGGTGGTACGAGCAGTACTTC CASSPRVGGGWYEQYF
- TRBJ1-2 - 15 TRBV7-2 TGTGCCAGCAGCTTAGGAGGGTGGTGGGACTATGGCTACACCTTC CASSLGGWWDYGYTF
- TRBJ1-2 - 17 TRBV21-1 TGTGCCAGCAGCATGCCCGGGACAGGGGTTTTTCGAGTTGGCTACACCTTC CASSMPGTGVFRVGYTF
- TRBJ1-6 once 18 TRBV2 TGTGCCAGCACCCTAGCCCGCCGGTGGAGCTCCTATAATTCACCCCTCCACTTT CASTLARRWSSYNSPLHF
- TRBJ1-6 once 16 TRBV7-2 TGTGCCAGCAGCTTAGAAGGGGCGGTGTATAATTCACCCCTCCACTTT CASSLEGAVYNSPLHF
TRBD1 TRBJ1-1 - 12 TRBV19 TGTGCCAGTAACCTCGGACAGGGTGAAGCTTTCTTT CASNLGQGEAFF
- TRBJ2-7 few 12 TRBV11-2 TGTGCCAGCACCCTAAGTTCCTACGAGCAGTACTTC CASTLSSYEQYF
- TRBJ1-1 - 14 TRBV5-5 TGTGCCAGCAGCTTGGCCGCGGGCACCACTGAAGCTTTCTTT CASSLAAGTTEAFF
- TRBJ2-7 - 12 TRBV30 TGTGCCTGGAGTGTACGGGGAACCGAGCAGTACTTC CAWSVRGTEQYF
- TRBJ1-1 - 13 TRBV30 TGTGCCTGGAGTGTTCGAGGGAGCACTGAAGCTTTCTTT CAWSVRGSTEAFF
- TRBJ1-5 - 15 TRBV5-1 TGCGCCAGCAGCTTGGGGACACCCTCCAATCAGCCCCAGCATTTT CASSLGTPSNQPQHF
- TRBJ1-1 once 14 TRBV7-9 TGTGCCAGCAGCCTCCAATCCTTAAACAGTGAAGCTTTCTTT CASSLQSLNSEAFF
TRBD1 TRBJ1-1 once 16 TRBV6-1 TGTGCCAGCAGTGAACACCCCCAGGGGGCGTACACTGAAGCTTTCTTT CASSEHPQGAYTEAFF
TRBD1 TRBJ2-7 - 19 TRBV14 TGTGCCAGCAGCCAAGAAGATGGGTACCGGGGACAGGCCTTCTACGAGCAGTACTTC CASSQEDGYRGQAFYEQYF
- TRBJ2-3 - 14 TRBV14 TGTGCCAGCAGCCAAGTGCAGGGCACAGATACGCAGTATTTT CASSQVQGTDTQYF
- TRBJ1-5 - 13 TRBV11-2 TGTGCCAGCAGCTTGAGGGCCGATCAGCCCCAGCATTTT CASSLRADQPQHF
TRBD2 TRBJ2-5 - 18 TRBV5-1 TGCGCCAGCAGCTTCGGACTAGCGGGCTTAAGGTACCAAGAGACCCAGTACTTC CASSFGLAGLRYQETQYF
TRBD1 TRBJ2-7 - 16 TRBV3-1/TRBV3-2 TGTGCCAGCAGCCATGGGGGGGGACAGGGGAACTACGAGCAGTACTTC CASSHGGGQGNYEQYF
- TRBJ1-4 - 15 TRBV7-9 TGTGCCAGCAGCCGCAGGATTTCAACTAATGAAAAACTGTTTTTT CASSRRISTNEKLFF